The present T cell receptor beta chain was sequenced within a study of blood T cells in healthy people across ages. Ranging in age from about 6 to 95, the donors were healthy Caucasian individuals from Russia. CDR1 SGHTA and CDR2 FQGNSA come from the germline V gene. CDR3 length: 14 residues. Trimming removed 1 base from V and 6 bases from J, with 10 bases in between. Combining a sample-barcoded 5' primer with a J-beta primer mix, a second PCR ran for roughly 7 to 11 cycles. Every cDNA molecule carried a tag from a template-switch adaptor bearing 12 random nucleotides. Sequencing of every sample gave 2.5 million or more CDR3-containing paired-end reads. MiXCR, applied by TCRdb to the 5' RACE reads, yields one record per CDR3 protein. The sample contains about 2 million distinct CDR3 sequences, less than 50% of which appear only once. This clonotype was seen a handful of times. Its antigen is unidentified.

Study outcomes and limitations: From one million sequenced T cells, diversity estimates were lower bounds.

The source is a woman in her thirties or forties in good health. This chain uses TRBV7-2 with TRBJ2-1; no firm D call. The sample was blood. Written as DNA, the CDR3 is TGTGCCAGCAGCTTAGTCCCCCTTCCCAATGAGCAGTTCTTC. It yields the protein CASSLVPLPNEQFF.